The 16 T cell receptor beta chains listed next were all sequenced from one sample in a study of spatial heterogeneity in lung cancer. TCRdb redid the calling of the 5' RACE reads with MiXCR, one entry per CDR3 protein. Of about 6,000 distinct CDR3 sequences listed, about 20% were seen once; the top ten hold about 16%. Noted time point: sample taken at primary tumor resection. The sequenced sample was normal lung tissue next to the tumor, obtained at surgery. The receptors derive from a male donor with early-stage non-small cell lung cancer.

The chain has TRBV9 and TRBJ2-2; 13 nucleotides agree with TRBD2. Germline CDR1 and CDR2: SGDLS and YYNGEE. The length of the CDR3 is 16 residues. V gave up 6 bases and J gave up 7 bases; unmatched junction bases: 9. In DNA form, the CDR3 reads TGTGCCAGCACGGCCCCCGGGACTAGCGGGATCGGGGAGCTGTTTTTT. This sequence encodes CASTAPGTSGIGELFF.

This clonotype is deemed medium-sized. This sequence joins TRBV30 and TRBJ2-1; the D gene is possibly TRBD1 (6 bases). Looked up from germline, CDR1 is GTSNPN and CDR2 is SVGIG (reference sequence). The CDR3 covers 13 residues. V was clipped by 3 bases and J by 9 bases, with 15 bases between them. In DNA, the CDR3 is TGTGCCTGGAGACAGGGCTCGGTGGGTGAGCAGTTCTTC. It encodes CAWRQGSVGEQFF.

The J gene is TRBJ2-7, the V gene TRBV5-4, with 8 bases that match TRBD1. The junction had 6 bases not matched to a gene; V was cut back by 4 bases and J by 3 bases. CDR1 is SGHNT and CDR2 is YYREEE in the germline V gene (reference sequence). The CDR3 extends over 14 amino acids. DNA for the CDR3: TGTGCCAGCAGCCCGGGACAGGACAACTACGAGCAGTACTTC. Residues: CASSPGQDNYEQYF.

This clonotype has a handful of counts. The gene calls are TRBV5-1 and TRBJ2-1; 10 positions agree with TRBD2. This CDR3 region has 20 residues. Per germline, CDR1 SGHRS and CDR2 YFSETQ. Trimming removed 3 bases from V and 2 bases from J; junction bases left unmatched: 17. The CDR3 loop reads CASSSPGGAGGDLAYNEQFF. For the CDR3, the DNA is TGCGCCAGCAGCTCCCCGGGAGGAGCGGGAGGGGATCTGGCCTACAATGAGCAGTTCTTC. Full variable domain (outside the CDR3, taken from reference TRBV5-1 and TRBJ2-1): KAGVTQTPRYLIKTRGQQVTLSCSPISGHRSVSWYQQTPGQGLQFLFEYFSETQRNKGNFPGRFSGRQFSNSRSEMNVSTLELGDSALYLCASSSPGGAGGDLAYNEQFFGPGTRLTVL.

Sample share makes this clonotype medium-sized. This chain links TRBV11-2 with TRBJ2-1, with 12 bases that match TRBD2. CDR1 is SGHAT and CDR2 is FQNNGV in the germline V gene. This CDR3 comprises 15 residues. The ends lost 1 base at V and 8 bases at J; junction bases unmatched: 3. The CDR3 sequence is CASSLGLAGDYEQFF. The CDR3, as DNA: TGTGCCAGCAGCTTAGGACTAGCGGGAGATTATGAGCAGTTCTTC.

This clonotype turned up a few times. The V and J genes are TRBV18 and TRBJ2-7; 10 bases map to TRBD1. The germline V gene encodes CDR1 KGHSH and CDR2 LQKENI. J was trimmed by 3 bases and V by 8 bases; bases with no gene match: 1. This CDR3 comprises 12 residues. CDR3 DNA: TGTGCCAGCGGACAGGGGGGCTACGAGCAGTACTTC. This sequence encodes CASGQGGYEQYF.

J is TRBJ2-7 and V is TRBV3-1; 7 bases match TRBD1. Trimming at V came to 3 bases and at J to 2 bases, leaving 4 bases not matched to a gene. The germline V gene has CDR1 LGHDT and CDR2 YNNKEL (reference sequence). This CDR3 comprises 14 residues. Written as DNA, the CDR3 is TGTGCCAGCAGCCACCGGGACAGCGCCTACGAGCAGTACTTC. This translates into CASSHRDSAYEQYF.

This clonotype was found a few times. The CDR3 DNA is TGCGCCAGCAGCTTTCGAGCGGGAGGGGACAGCGGGGAGCTGTTTTTT. It codes for CASSFRAGGDSGELFF. The V gene is TRBV5-1, the J gene TRBJ2-2; 10 bases align to TRBD2. Germline CDR1 and CDR2: SGHRS and YFSETQ. J was trimmed by 7 bases and V by 2 bases; bases with no gene match: 8. There are 16 residues in the CDR3.

This clonotype was found a few times. The J gene is TRBJ1-5, the V gene TRBV7-3; D may be TRBD1 (5 bases). From germline, CDR1 is SGHTA and CDR2 FQGTGA. The ends were cut back, 4 bases at V and 5 bases at J, with 9 bases in the middle. CDR3 length: 13 residues. In DNA form, the CDR3 reads TGTGCCAGCAGCTCCAGGGCCGATCAGCCCCAGCATTTT. Its protein product is CASSSRADQPQHF.

This chain links TRBV20-1 with TRBJ2-7; possibly TRBD2 for D (6 bases). The CDR3 totals 14 residues. The V gene's germline CDR1 is DFQATT and CDR2 SNEGSKA (reference sequence). Between the trimmed V and J ends, which lost 5 bases and 3 bases, there was a span of 17 bases. CDR3 residues: CSAPAVAENYEQYF. Written as DNA, the CDR3 is TGCAGTGCTCCCGCGGTAGCGGAAAACTACGAGCAGTACTTC.

This clonotype was found a few times. The rearrangement links TRBV6-6 to TRBJ2-7, with TRBD2 identical over 9 bases. The germline V gene has CDR1 MNHNY and CDR2 SVGAGI (reference sequence). V dropped 6 bases and J dropped 0; count of bases not matched to a gene: 6. CDR3 length equals 15 residues. This chain's CDR3 is CASRTSGALSYEQYF. DNA for the CDR3: TGTGCCAGCAGGACTAGCGGAGCCCTCTCCTACGAGCAGTACTTC.

The chain links TRBV5-4 to TRBJ2-5, with TRBD2 matching 13 bases. The CDR3 is 16 amino acids. V lost 3 bases and J lost 5; bases outside the gene matches: 7. Germline V gene lookup returns CDR1 SGHNT and CDR2 YYREEE (reference sequence). In DNA, the CDR3 is TGTGCCAGCAGCTCGACCTCGACTAGCGGGGGGGAGACCCAGTACTTC. Protein: CASSSTSTSGGETQYF.

Within the sample, this clonotype is medium-sized. The chain couples TRBV7-2 to TRBJ2-3, with D tentatively TRBD1 or TRBD2 (6 bases each). CDR3 length equals 17 residues. Germline values: CDR1 SGHTA, CDR2 FQGNSA. V was cut by 2 bases and J by 2 bases, with 17 bases left in between. The CDR3 region has the DNA TGTGCCAGCAGCTTAAGCGGGCGTAGGGGGAACACAGATACGCAGTATTTT. Its protein product is CASSLSGRRGNTDTQYF.

By sample share, this clonotype is medium-sized. CDR3 sequence (DNA): TGTGCCAGCAGTTCCGGGGGCACTGAAGCTTTCTTT. Its protein is CASSSGGTEAFF. This chain connects TRBV28 to TRBJ1-1, with D perhaps TRBD1 (5 bases). Looked up from germline, CDR1 is MDHEN and CDR2 is SYDVKM. V was cut by 4 bases and J by 4 bases, with 7 bases left in between. This CDR3 contains 12 residues.

The chain recombines TRBV7-8 with TRBJ2-7, with 9 bases fitting TRBD2. The CDR3 contains 15 residues. Trimming removed 5 bases from V and 4 bases from J; junction bases left unmatched: 9. Germline V CDR1 and CDR2: SGHVS, FQNEAQ. The CDR3 DNA reads as TGTGCCAGCAGCCCCACGCGGGAGGGCCGTTACGAGCAGTACTTC. As protein: CASSPTREGRYEQYF.

The sample holds a few counts of this clonotype. The chain carries TRBV5-1 and TRBJ2-1, with D uncertain. Per the germline V gene, CDR1 is SGHRS and CDR2 is YFSETQ. The CDR3 extends over 12 amino acids. Trimming left V 0 bases short and J 3 bases short, with 1 base between. The CDR3 protein is CASSLVYNEQFF. The CDR3 bases are TGCGCCAGCAGCTTGGTCTACAATGAGCAGTTCTTC.